This T cell receptor (beta chain) was recorded in a study of shared clonotypes between healthy human individuals. This clone was found once. Its antigen is unknown. Germline V gene data show CDR1 as MDHEN and CDR2 as SYDVKM. The J segment lost 8 bases and the V segment lost 7 bases, leaving 9 bases of the junction unmatched. This CDR3 contains 14 residues. Overall study results and limits: In having few donors, the study represented limited genetic and exposure-history diversity.

Generated by immunoSEQ multiplex PCR, the TCRdb table keeps only in-frame clones and is missing some. The top ten hold 0.3% to 0.4% of the sample, which has roughly 2,300,000 clones, less than 95% seen once. The V and J genes are TRBV28 and TRBJ1-4; 8 nucleotides line up with TRBD1. This sequence originates from a man younger than 35 in good health. Some clones in this sample may be carry-over from other donors' samples. Sequencing used naive CD4+ T cells from PBMCs. Subset: CD45RA+ positively selected. The CDR3 region is CASTLGQGREKLFF. CDR3 nucleotides: TGTGCCAGCACCCTCGGACAGGGAAGGGAAAAACTGTTTTTT.